This T cell receptor beta chain was obtained from a study of synovial regulatory T cells in juvenile arthritis. On the study more broadly: One patient received methotrexate plus infliximab; one lacked treatment information.

Study-wide results and caveats: Blood Treg cells that were inflammation-associated showed lower TCR diversity than other blood Treg cells. Largely private between patients, iaTreg TCR repertoires showed partial overlap with synovial Teff and blood CPL repertoires. iaTreg cells shared more CDR3 sequences with synovial Tregs than other blood Tregs did.

Regarding this clone: Its antigen is undetermined.

The method was immunoSEQ multiplex PCR; TCRdb's version includes in-frame clones alone and lacks a portion of them. This sample contains about 9,900 clones. Donors were around eleven juvenile idiopathic arthritis patients with active disease, 3 polyarticular and 8 oligoarticular. The germline gives CDR1 GTSNPN, CDR2 SVGIG (reference sequence). This CDR3 region has 15 residues. DNA is not recorded here. The J gene is TRBJ2-6, the V gene TRBV30; TCRdb names TRBD1, which stays unverified in the absence of DNA. This clonotype originated in a donor aged 2-35 years with juvenile idiopathic arthritis. Source material: Treg cells from blood. This sample's subset: HLA-DR+ inflammation-associated blood Treg cells. The CDR3 spells CAWSRLFSGANVLTF.